This T cell receptor (beta chain) was obtained from a study of cytotoxic CD8 clonotypes in ibrutinib-treated CLL. Study-level findings and limits: Stable or contracted on treatment, public clonotypes were also uncommon.

Assay used: immunoSEQ multiplex PCR; TCRdb lists only in-frame clones, some missing. The repertoire holds about 310,000 clones, with around four fifths as singletons. Frozen-stored PBMCs produced about 2 micrograms of genomic DNA for TCR beta libraries. Germline values: CDR1 SGHNT, CDR2 YYREEE (reference sequence). The CDR3 sequence is 16 residues long. Losses at the gene ends were 0 bases for V and 0 bases for J; bases not matched to a gene: 0. A word on this clone: The antigen remains unidentified. This specimen includes other DNA sequences encoding the same CDR3.

The chain links TRBV5-4 to TRBJ2-1; 10 nucleotides line up with TRBD2. The sequence came from a human donor with chronic lymphocytic leukemia. This material consisted of PBMCs, taken before ibrutinib treatment. The CDR3 bases are TGTGCCAGCAGCTTGGGGACTAGCGGCTCCTACAATGAGCAGTTCTTC. This translates into CASSLGTSGSYNEQFF.